These 22 T cell receptor beta chains share one sample of origin, sequenced in a study of tumor-infiltrating lymphocytes in primary liver carcinoma. Germline DNA was also extracted, and blood RNA was taken from unsorted whole blood. cDNA specific to TCR beta was made from about 0.45 ug of total RNA, with a constant-region primer employed for priming. TCR beta libraries came from three nested multiplex PCR rounds using slightly modified ARM-PCR. Investigators reported that the first two PCR rounds, at approximately 11 cycles each, used TRBV1-TRBV30 forward primers with a C-beta reverse primer. TCRdb called the multiplex PCR reads again in MiXCR, with one record for every CDR3 protein. This repertoire shows around 330,000 distinct CDR3 sequences, 50% to 60% found once; its top ten account for 15% to 20%. Material for sequencing was peripheral blood. The source of these receptors is a woman aged 25 to 39 with primary liver carcinoma and hepatitis B virus infection.

Of note for this clonotype: Its ends do not fully match the called genes, so a read error is possible. The V and J genes are TRBV12-5 and TRBJ2-5; 8 bases are shared with TRBD2. The CDR3 spans 16 residues. Germline values: CDR1 LGHNT, CDR2 FRNRAP. In nucleotides, the CDR3 is TGTTCTAGTGCCGCCACTAGCGGCGGCCACAGGGAGACCCAGTACTTC. This translates into CSSAATSGGHRETQYF.

The V gene is TRBV12-3 or TRBV12-4, the J gene TRBJ1-3; D is undetermined. CDR3 size: 15 residues. Trimming removed 6 bases from V and 0 bases from J, with 12 bases in between. CDR3 DNA sequence: TGTGCCAGCAGCACAGAACGGGTCTCTGGAAACACCATATATTTT. The encoded protein is CASSTERVSGNTIYF.

The chain couples TRBV12-3 or TRBV12-4 to TRBJ2-3; D may be TRBD2 (6 bases). The CDR3 has 14 residues. V was shortened by 6 bases and J by 3 bases, with 13 bases between the two germline ends. The DNA for the CDR3 is TGTGCCAGCAGCCCCTCGGGAGCAACAGATACGCAGTATTTT. It specifies CASSPSGATDTQYF.

This clonotype occurred a few times. This chain joins TRBV7-9 and TRBJ2-7, with 7 bases lining up with TRBD2. Per the germline V gene, CDR1 is SEHNR and CDR2 is FQNEAQ (reference sequence). Trimming took 1 base from V and 0 from J; bases not matched to a gene: 6. This CDR3 comprises 16 residues. CDR3 loop: CASSLGLLADSYEQYF. The CDR3 nucleotides read TGTGCCAGCAGCTTAGGCCTCCTAGCGGACTCCTACGAGCAGTACTTC.

Concerning this clonotype: As the CDR3 is not closed by the conserved phenylalanine or tryptophan, this likely results from a read error. CDR3 residues: CASSLGSGRNTEAFL. The CDR3 nucleotides are TGTGCCAGCAGCTTAGGCTCCGGACGGAACACTGAAGCTTTCCTT. The rearrangement links TRBV7-8 to TRBJ1-1; D is unresolved. Trimming removed 1 base at V and 1 base at J, with 10 bases between. There are 15 residues in the CDR3. Germline CDR1 is SGHVS and CDR2 is FQNEAQ.

To note about this clonotype: The junction departs from the called germline gene at one end, perhaps through a read error. The gene calls are TRBV10-3 and TRBJ2-2; D is uncertain. The CDR3 extends over 14 amino acids. CDR1 is ENHRY and CDR2 is SYGVKD in the germline V gene. CDR3: CAISESKNTGELFF. DNA of the CDR3: TGTGCCATCAGTGAGTCCAAGAACACAGGGGAGCTGTTTTTT.

Here the CDR3 DNA reads TGTGCCAGCAGACAGTCGGGGGCCGCCTACGAGCAGTACTTC. Its protein is CASRQSGAAYEQYF. This chain joins TRBV6-5 and TRBJ2-7; D tentatively reads TRBD1 or TRBD2 (6 bases each). CDR1 MNHEY and CDR2 SVGAGI come from the germline V gene. The length of the CDR3 is 14 residues. V dropped 6 bases and J dropped 2 bases, with 14 bases sitting between them.

This clonotype was recorded at least ten times. This chain uses TRBV6-6 with TRBJ1-6; 8 bases map to TRBD1. This CDR3 has 15 amino acids. Trimming cost V 5 bases and J 7 bases; bases outside gene matches: 7. CDR1 MNHNY and CDR2 SVGAGI come from the germline V gene (reference sequence). CDR3 DNA sequence: TGTGCCAGCAGTCCCGCAGACAGGGGAAATTCACCCCTCCACTTT. Protein product: CASSPADRGNSPLHF.

The chain joins TRBV11-2 to TRBJ2-4, with D hard to call. Germline CDR1 SGHAT, CDR2 FQNNGV. The CDR3 is 15 amino acids. V was cut by 7 bases and J by 0 bases, with 13 bases left in between. The CDR3 region is CASTTSAVAKNIQYF. The CDR3 nucleotides are TGTGCCAGCACCACTTCGGCGGTAGCCAAAAACATTCAGTACTTC.

This clonotype was observed once. A read error may be the cause here, since a much bigger clone is one base away. This chain joins TRBV10-3 and TRBJ2-7; D might be TRBD1 (6 bases). The CDR3 consists of 15 residues. Germline assignment: CDR1 ENHRY and CDR2 SYGVKD. V was trimmed by 3 bases and J by 4 bases, leaving 16 bases between them. The CDR3 DNA follows: TGTGCCATCAGTGAACAGGGTTGGGGTTTTTACGAGCAGTACTTC. As protein: CAISEQGWGFYEQYF.

This clonotype was counted many times. The chain joins TRBV29-1 to TRBJ1-2; TRBD1 matches at 9 bases. The CDR3 runs 15 residues. CDR1 and CDR2 from the germline V gene are SQVTM and ANQGSEA. The J segment lost 2 bases and the V segment lost 3 bases, leaving 7 bases of the junction unmatched. The CDR3 is CSVEPGQGVNYGYTF. The CDR3 DNA follows: TGCAGCGTTGAGCCGGGACAGGGAGTAAACTATGGCTACACCTTC. The full variable domain, its missing parts supplied by reference TRBV29-1 and TRBJ1-2, is SAVISQKPSRDICQRGTSLTIQCQVDSQVTMMFWYRQQPGQSLTLIATANQGSEATYESGFVIDKFPISRPNLTFSTLTVSNMSPEDSSIYLCSVEPGQGVNYGYTFGSGTRLTVV.

The gene calls are TRBV11-2 and TRBJ2-7; D is possibly TRBD2 (5 bases). The V end lost 7 bases, the J end lost 0 bases, and 19 bases lay between the germline ends. This CDR3 has 16 amino acids. Per the germline V gene, CDR1 is SGHAT and CDR2 is FQNNGV. CDR3 in amino acids: CASTQEMGVNSYEQYF. The CDR3 nucleotides read TGTGCCAGCACCCAGGAGATGGGAGTGAACTCCTACGAGCAGTACTTC.

Points on this clonotype: A much larger clone differs from this one at a single base, so this may be a read error. V usage is TRBV4-2 and J usage is TRBJ2-7; TRBD2 matches 7 bases. The CDR3 covers 15 residues. CDR1 and CDR2 (germline): LGHNA, YNFKEQ. CDR3 DNA sequence: TGTGCCACCAGCCAAGAGAGCCTAGCGGCCTACGAGCAGTACTTC. It yields the protein CATSQESLAAYEQYF.

On this clonotype: Being one base from a much bigger clone, this may be a read error. The CDR3 region is CASSQDLVRPGGYTF. The CDR3 region has the DNA TGTGCCAGCAGCCAAGATCTAGTCCGGCCGGGCGGCTACACCTTC. This chain uses TRBV4-2 with TRBJ1-2; no definite D call. The CDR3 is 15 residues long. Deletions cut 0 bases from V and 8 bases from J, with 16 bases between. From germline, CDR1 is LGHNA and CDR2 YNFKEQ.

This clonotype was counted only a few times. V gene TRBV28 combines with J gene TRBJ2-1; D unresolved. This CDR3 contains 14 residues. V was clipped by 4 bases and J by 6 bases, with 13 bases between them. CDR1 is MDHEN and CDR2 is SYDVKM in the germline V gene. The CDR3 DNA is TGTGCCAGCAGTTATAAAATAGCCAGCAATGAGCAGTTCTTC. It yields the protein CASSYKIASNEQFF.

On this clonotype: One end of the junction varies from germline; a read error may be responsible. The V gene is TRBV4-3, the J gene TRBJ2-7, with 7 positions matching TRBD2. CDR1 is LGHNA and CDR2 is YSLEER in the germline V gene. CDR3 length: 15 amino acids. The CDR3 protein is CASSQEDGEGYEQYF. The CDR3 DNA reads TGTGCCAGCAGCCAAGAAGACGGGGAGGGCTACGAGCAGTACTTC.

This clonotype appeared many times. The chain links TRBV12-3 or TRBV12-4 to TRBJ1-4; maybe TRBD1 (5 bases). V gave up 4 bases and J gave up 3 bases, with 9 bases separating them. CDR3 length equals 14 residues. CDR3 sequence: CASSSGLSNEKLFF. The CDR3 nucleotides are TGTGCCAGCAGTTCGGGGCTCTCTAATGAAAAACTGTTTTTT.

The chain couples TRBV6-5 to TRBJ1-6; D possibly corresponds to TRBD1 (6 bases). Deletions cut 0 bases from V and 7 bases from J, with 10 bases between. CDR1 and CDR2 (germline): MNHEY, SVGAGI. The CDR3 length is 15 residues. CDR3 sequence reads: CASSYSNRVNSPLHF. In DNA, the CDR3 is TGTGCCAGCAGTTACTCGAACAGGGTGAATTCACCCCTCCACTTT.

Worth noting for this clonotype: Just one base apart from a much larger clone, this may be a read error. This chain connects TRBV12-3 or TRBV12-4 to TRBJ2-7; D uncertain. This CDR3 has 13 amino acids. V shed 8 bases and J shed 3 bases, with 14 bases lying between them. In DNA, the CDR3 is TGTGCCAGCGCCTCGGACGACCACTACGAGCAGTACTTC. Protein sequence: CASASDDHYEQYF.

The chain couples TRBV20-1 to TRBJ1-1; weak D call: TRBD1 (5 bases). The V gene lost 0 bases and the J gene lost 7 bases, with 9 bases spanning the gap. CDR3 length equals 12 residues. Germline CDR1 reads DFQATT; CDR2 reads SNEGSKA (reference sequence). For the CDR3, the DNA is TGCAGTGCTAGAGATCAGACAGATGAAGCTTTCTTT. Its translation: CSARDQTDEAFF.

As regards this clonotype: This clone may be a read error of a much larger clone one base away. The gene calls are TRBV6-2 or TRBV6-3 and TRBJ2-5; a weak D match, TRBD2 (5 bases). CDR3 size: 13 residues. Germline V gene data show CDR1 as MNHEY and CDR2 as SVGEGT. CDR3 DNA sequence: TGTGCCAGCAGTTACGGGAGTTGGGAGATCCAGTACTTC. Translated, it gives CASSYGSWEIQYF.

On this clonotype itself: A junction end diverges from the germline sequence, so it may reflect a read error. V gene TRBV11-2 combines with J gene TRBJ2-2; D remains unclear. Germline CDR1 SGHAT, CDR2 FQNNGV. The CDR3 consists of 13 residues. The CDR3 nucleotides are TGTGCCATCAGCAAAACAAACGTCGGGGAGCTGTTTTTT. Translation gives CAISKTNVGELFF.